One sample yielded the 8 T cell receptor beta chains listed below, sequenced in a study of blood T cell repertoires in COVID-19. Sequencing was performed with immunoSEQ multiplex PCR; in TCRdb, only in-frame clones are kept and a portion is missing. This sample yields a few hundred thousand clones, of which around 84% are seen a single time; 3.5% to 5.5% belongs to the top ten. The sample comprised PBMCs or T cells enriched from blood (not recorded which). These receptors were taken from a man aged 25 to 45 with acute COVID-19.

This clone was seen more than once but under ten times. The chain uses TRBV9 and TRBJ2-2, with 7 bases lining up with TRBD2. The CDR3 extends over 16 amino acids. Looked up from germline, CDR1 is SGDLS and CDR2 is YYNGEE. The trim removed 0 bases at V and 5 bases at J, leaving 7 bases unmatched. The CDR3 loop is CASSVEASGATGELFF. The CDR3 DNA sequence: TGTGCCAGCAGCGTAGAGGCCAGCGGGGCTACCGGGGAGCTGTTTTTT. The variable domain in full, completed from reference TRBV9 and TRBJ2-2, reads DSGVTQTPKHLITATGQRVTLRCSPRSGDLSVYWYQQSLDQGLQFLIQYYNGEERAKGNILERFSAQQFPDLHSELNLSSLELGDSALYFCASSVEASGATGELFFGEGSRLTVL.

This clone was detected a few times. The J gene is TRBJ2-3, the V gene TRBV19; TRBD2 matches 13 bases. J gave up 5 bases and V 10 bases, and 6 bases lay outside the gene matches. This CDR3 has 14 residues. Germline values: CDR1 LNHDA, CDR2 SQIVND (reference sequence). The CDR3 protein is CATAGLAGLDTQYF. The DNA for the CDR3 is TGTGCCACTGCGGGACTAGCGGGATTAGATACGCAGTATTTT.

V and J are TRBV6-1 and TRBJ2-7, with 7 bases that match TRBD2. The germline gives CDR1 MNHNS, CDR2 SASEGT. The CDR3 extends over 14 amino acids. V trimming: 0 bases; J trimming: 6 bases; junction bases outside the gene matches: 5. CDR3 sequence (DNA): TGTGCCAGCAGTGAAGCGCGGGGGAGCGCCGAGCAGTACTTC. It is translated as CASSEARGSAEQYF.

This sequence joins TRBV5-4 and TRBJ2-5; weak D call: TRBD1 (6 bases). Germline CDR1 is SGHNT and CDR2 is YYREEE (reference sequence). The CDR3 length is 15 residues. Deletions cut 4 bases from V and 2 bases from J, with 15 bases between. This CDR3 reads CASSVPGTGQETQYF. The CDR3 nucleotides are TGTGCCAGCAGCGTACCAGGAACAGGGCAAGAGACCCAGTACTTC.

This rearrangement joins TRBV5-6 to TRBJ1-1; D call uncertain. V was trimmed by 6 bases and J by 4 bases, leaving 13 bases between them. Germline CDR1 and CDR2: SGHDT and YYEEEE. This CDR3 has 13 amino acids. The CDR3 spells CASKRKGATEAFF. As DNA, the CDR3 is TGTGCCAGCAAGAGAAAGGGAGCCACTGAAGCTTTCTTT.

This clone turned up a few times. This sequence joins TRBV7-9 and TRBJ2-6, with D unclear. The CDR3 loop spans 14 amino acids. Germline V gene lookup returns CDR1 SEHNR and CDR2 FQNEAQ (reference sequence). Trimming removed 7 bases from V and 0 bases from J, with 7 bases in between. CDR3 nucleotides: TGTGCCAGCACCGAGCTCTCTGGGGCCAACGTCCTGACTTTC. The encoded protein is CASTELSGANVLTF. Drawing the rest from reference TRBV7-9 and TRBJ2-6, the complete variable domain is DTGVSQNPRHKITKRGQNVTFRCDPISEHNRLYWYRQTLGQGPEFLTYFQNEAQLEKSRLLSDRFSAERPKGSFSTLEIQRTEQGDSAMYLCASTELSGANVLTFGAGSRLTVL.

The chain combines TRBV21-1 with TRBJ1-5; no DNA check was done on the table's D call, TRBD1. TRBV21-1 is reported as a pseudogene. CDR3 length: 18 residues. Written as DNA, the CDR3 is TGTGCCAGCAGCAAAAATGTGGCCAGGTACCCCTTCAATCAGCCCCAGCATTTT. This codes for CASSKNVARYPFNQPQHF.

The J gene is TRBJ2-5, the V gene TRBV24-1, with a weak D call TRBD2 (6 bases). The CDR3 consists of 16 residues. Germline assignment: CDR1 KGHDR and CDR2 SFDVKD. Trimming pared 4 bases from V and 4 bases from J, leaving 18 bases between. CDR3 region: CATSDSGRGDRETQYF. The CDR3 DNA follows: TGTGCCACCAGTGACTCCGGTCGCGGGGATAGAGAGACCCAGTACTTC.